One TCR beta chain is described in this entry. Per the original data handling: It was from reference gene primer amplification that nucleated cell counts were estimated. Here immunoSEQ multiplex PCR was the method, and the copy in TCRdb shows in-frame clones only, minus some. The D gene and trimming were derived from the DNA, and the V and J assignments and clone size from that table. There are 30,000 to 40,000 clones in the sample; 83% occur only once, and roughly 3.5% lies in the top ten. The sample belongs to a study of blood T cell repertoires in COVID-19. Germline V gene lookup returns CDR1 LNHDA and CDR2 SQIVND (reference sequence). V was clipped by 5 bases and J by 0 bases, with 5 bases between them. The CDR3 contains 13 residues.

This receptor was identified in a man aged 50-60 years with acute or convalescent COVID-19. The chain carries TRBV19 and TRBJ1-5, with D unresolved. Sequencing input: peripheral blood. CDR3 bases: TGTGCCAGTAGTGCCAGTAGCAATCAGCCCCAGCATTTT. This gives the protein CASSASSNQPQHF.